The 2 T cell receptor beta chains reported below all come from one sample, sequenced in a study of circulating CD8 cells and anti-PD-1 response in melanoma. The QIAseq Immune Repertoire TCR panel built the libraries from roughly 15 ng of total RNA. TCRdb recomputed calls from the reads with MiXCR, one row per CDR3 protein. The table shows a few hundred distinct CDR3 sequences, with roughly 12% occurring only once. Live CD3+CD8+TCRalphabeta+ cells were sorted into four subsets by PD-1 and/or TIGIT. Sequenced material: CD8+ T cells from PBMCs, taken at baseline or after one month of anti-PD-1 therapy (not recorded which). The source is a human donor with melanoma.

This clonotype is classed as medium-sized. V and J are TRBV27 and TRBJ2-5, with D perhaps matching TRBD2 (5 bases). This CDR3 has 13 residues. Germline V gene data show CDR1 as MNHEY and CDR2 as SMNVEV (reference sequence). V lost 5 bases, J lost 7 bases, and 14 bases lay in between. CDR3 coding DNA: TGTGCCAGCAGTCCCTCCCGACGGGGGACCCAGTACTTC. Translated: CASSPSRRGTQYF.

V and J are TRBV13 and TRBJ1-2; D possibly corresponds to TRBD1 (5 bases). V was clipped by 2 bases and J by 5 bases, with 12 bases between them. The CDR3 covers 14 residues. The germline gives CDR1 PRHDT, CDR2 FYEKMQ (reference sequence). DNA of the CDR3: TGTGCCAGCAGCTTAAACGGAGGGGTTTATGGCTACACCTTC. This translates into CASSLNGGVYGYTF.